These 20 T cell receptor beta chains originate from one sample sequenced in a study of shared clonotypes between healthy human individuals. The data were produced by immunoSEQ multiplex PCR, yet TCRdb's version contains in-frame clones alone and is incomplete. Of about 2 million clones in the sample, about 95% were seen once. Naive CD8 cells were CD45RO-negative, positively selected for CCR7, excluding terminally differentiated effector memory CD45RA+ cells. Sample: naive CD8+ T cells sorted from blood. The source is a man aged 18 to 29 in good health.

With respect to this clone: In the same sample, other DNA sequences code for this CDR3. The chain carries TRBV6-1 and TRBJ2-7; tentatively, D is TRBD1 (6 bases). The CDR3 extends over 14 amino acids. V was cut by 2 bases and J by 2 bases, with 10 bases left in between. CDR1 MNHNS and CDR2 SASEGT come from the germline V gene. CDR3 amino acids: CASSEQGGTYEQYF. The CDR3 DNA reads as TGTGCCAGCAGTGAACAAGGGGGAACCTACGAGCAGTACTTC.

The chain links TRBV27 to TRBJ2-7; D may be TRBD2 (6 bases). The germline CDR1 and CDR2 sequences are MNHEY and SMNVEV (reference sequence). V lost 3 bases to trimming and J lost 3 bases, with 21 bases between them. The CDR3 sequence is 17 residues long. CDR3 sequence reads: CASSFFPAEGIFYEQYF. The DNA of the CDR3 is TGTGCCAGCAGTTTTTTTCCTGCGGAGGGGATATTCTACGAGCAGTACTTC.

The rearrangement links TRBV27 to TRBJ1-1, with D hard to call. The CDR3 is 13 amino acids. Deletions cut 4 bases from V and 4 bases from J, with 10 bases between. The germline gives CDR1 MNHEY, CDR2 SMNVEV (reference sequence). Written as DNA, the CDR3 is TGTGCCAGCAGTTCAGCCCTGAGCACTGAAGCTTTCTTT. Amino acid sequence: CASSSALSTEAFF.

The chain combines TRBV4-3 with TRBJ1-2, with unresolved D. The germline CDR1 and CDR2 sequences are LGHNA and YSLEER. This CDR3 is 14 amino acids long. V was cut by 0 bases and J by 4 bases, with 9 bases left in between. In DNA form, the CDR3 reads TGCGCCAGCAGCCAAGAGACGGCCCTCTATGGCTACACCTTC. Translating gives CASSQETALYGYTF.

The chain combines TRBV19 with TRBJ2-7, with 9 bases identical to TRBD1. The CDR3 is 17 amino acids. V lost 3 bases, J lost 3 bases, and 12 bases stayed unmatched. CDR1 is LNHDA, CDR2 SQIVND, per germline (reference sequence). The CDR3 DNA follows: TGTGCCAGTAGTATCGGGCCACAGGGGGCCTACCTCTACGAGCAGTACTTC. Protein product: CASSIGPQGAYLYEQYF. Filled out from reference TRBV19 and TRBJ2-7, the complete variable domain reads DGGITQSPKYLFRKEGQNVTLSCEQNLNHDAMYWYRQDPGQGLRLIYYSQIVNDFQKGDIAEGYSVSREKKESFPLTVTSAQKNPTAFYLCASSIGPQGAYLYEQYFGPGTRLTVT.

This sequence joins TRBV7-2 and TRBJ1-4; D perhaps matches TRBD1 (6 bases). This CDR3 contains 15 residues. CDR1 is SGHTA, CDR2 FQGNSA, per germline. The V end lost 5 bases, the J end lost 8 bases, and 18 bases lay between the germline ends. The CDR3 sequence is CASSPTGAGWEKLFF. DNA of the CDR3: TGTGCCAGCAGCCCAACGGGGGCAGGGTGGGAAAAACTGTTTTTT. The complete variable domain, with remaining parts taken from reference TRBV7-2 and TRBJ1-4, reads GAGVSQSPSNKVTEKGKDVELRCDPISGHTALYWYRQSLGQGLEFLIYFQGNSAPDKSGLPSDRFSAERTGGSVSTLTIQRTQQEDSAVYLCASSPTGAGWEKLFFGSGTQLSVL.

The chain carries TRBV28 and TRBJ2-7; 9 bases line up with TRBD1. The CDR3 runs 20 residues. Germline assignment: CDR1 MDHEN and CDR2 SYDVKM. V lost 5 bases to trimming and J lost 0 bases; unmatched junction nucleotides: 20. DNA of the CDR3: TGTGCCAGCAGTCCCCTCCCCGGGACAGGGCTTACCCCCAGCTCCTACGAGCAGTACTTC. Protein product: CASSPLPGTGLTPSSYEQYF.

V usage is TRBV6-1 and J usage is TRBJ1-4; D is ambiguous. Germline-derived CDR1 and CDR2 are MNHNS and SASEGT. The CDR3 spans 12 residues. Trimming cost V 8 bases and J 4 bases, with 8 bases left between them. CDR3 bases: TGTGCCAGCGGGAGGGTTAATGAAAAACTGTTTTTT. Residues: CASGRVNEKLFF.

This chain connects TRBV4-1 to TRBJ2-7; D remains unclear. The germline gives CDR1 MGHRA, CDR2 YSYEKL. The V and J ends lost 4 bases and 2 bases respectively, with 9 bases between them. The CDR3 totals 13 residues. The CDR3 protein is CASSLEVAYEQYF. The CDR3 bases are TGCGCCAGCAGCCTCGAAGTTGCCTACGAGCAGTACTTC.

V usage is TRBV19 and J usage is TRBJ1-1, with D unresolved. Germline assignment: CDR1 LNHDA and CDR2 SQIVND (reference sequence). The V gene lost 5 bases and the J gene lost 4 bases, with 14 bases spanning the gap. CDR3 length equals 14 residues. The CDR3 loop is CASSARNSLTEAFF. CDR3 sequence (DNA): TGTGCCAGTAGTGCCCGTAACAGTCTCACTGAAGCTTTCTTT.

The chain couples TRBV10-3 to TRBJ1-4, with TRBD1 matching over 8 bases. Trimming removed 9 bases from V and 10 bases from J; junction bases left unmatched: 10. This CDR3 is built from 13 residues. Germline CDR1 ENHRY, CDR2 SYGVKD. This chain's CDR3 is CAMATGESGKLFF. Written as DNA, the CDR3 is TGTGCCATGGCGACAGGGGAGAGCGGAAAACTGTTTTTT.

This clone was observed a few times. The chain employs TRBV30 and TRBJ2-3; 10 nucleotides align to TRBD2. The CDR3 is made up of 14 amino acids. V lost 2 bases, J lost 5 bases, and 4 bases stayed unmatched. The germline V gene has CDR1 GTSNPN and CDR2 SVGIG (reference sequence). The CDR3 DNA sequence: TGTGCCTGGAGTACTCTAGCGGGAGAAGATACGCAGTATTTT. It encodes CAWSTLAGEDTQYF.

V and J are TRBV30 and TRBJ1-2, with D hard to call. This CDR3 has 15 amino acids. V gave up 0 bases and J gave up 3 bases, with 14 bases separating them. The germline gives CDR1 GTSNPN, CDR2 SVGIG (reference sequence). In nucleotides, the CDR3 is TGTGCCTGGAGTGTAATGGGTCCGGGTTACTATGGCTACACCTTC. Amino acid sequence: CAWSVMGPGYYGYTF.

The chain recombines TRBV5-1 with TRBJ2-7; 7 nucleotides line up with TRBD1. This CDR3 has 14 residues. The germline V gene has CDR1 SGHRS and CDR2 YFSETQ. Trimming at V came to 1 base and at J to 4 bases, leaving 5 bases not matched to a gene. This CDR3 reads CASSLTGTVYEQYF. The DNA of the CDR3 is TGCGCCAGCAGCTTGACCGGGACAGTTTACGAGCAGTACTTC.

This rearrangement joins TRBV27 to TRBJ2-1; TRBD1 might be the D (6 bases). V was clipped by 8 bases and J by 3 bases, with 17 bases between them. Germline CDR1 is MNHEY and CDR2 is SMNVEV (reference sequence). The CDR3 consists of 15 residues. CDR3 sequence: CASHSPTQGYNEQFF. The CDR3 coding sequence is TGTGCCAGCCATAGCCCGACACAGGGCTACAATGAGCAGTTCTTC.

Details on this clone: The sample carries other DNA sequences with the same CDR3. The chain has TRBV4-1 and TRBJ2-7, with a weak D call TRBD1 (6 bases). The CDR3 sequence is 15 residues long. Trimming pared 0 bases from V and 2 bases from J, leaving 11 bases between. CDR1 is MGHRA, CDR2 YSYEKL, per germline. CDR3 coding DNA: TGCGCCAGCAGCCAAGAAAGGCAGGGGACCTACGAGCAGTACTTC. It yields the protein CASSQERQGTYEQYF.

The J gene is TRBJ2-5, the V gene TRBV15, with TRBD1 matching 10 bases. Trimming at V came to 4 bases and at J to 2 bases, leaving 7 bases not matched to a gene. This CDR3 has 16 residues. CDR1 LNHNV and CDR2 YYDKDF come from the germline V gene (reference sequence). The CDR3 nucleotides are TGTGCCACCAGCACCCCGGACAGGGGGGATCAAGAGACCCAGTACTTC. Translation gives CATSTPDRGDQETQYF.

This chain links TRBV9 with TRBJ2-7; TRBD1 matches at 7 bases. Germline V CDR1 and CDR2: SGDLS, YYNGEE. J gave up 4 bases and V 4 bases, and 8 bases lay outside the gene matches. This CDR3 is built from 14 residues. The CDR3: CASSPAQGSYEQYF. The CDR3 coding sequence is TGTGCCAGCAGCCCGGCACAGGGGAGTTACGAGCAGTACTTC.

Remarks on this clone: Other DNA sequences within the sample encode an identical CDR3. The chain couples TRBV5-6 to TRBJ2-7; 9 bases map to TRBD1. Germline assignment: CDR1 SGHDT and CDR2 YYEEEE. With 4 bases clipped from V and 2 bases from J, the junction kept 4 bases outside the gene matches. The CDR3 is 14 residues long. CDR3: CASSPGTGTYEQYF. The CDR3 DNA is TGTGCCAGCAGCCCCGGGACAGGGACCTACGAGCAGTACTTC.

The chain joins TRBV7-8 to TRBJ2-7; 7 bases align to TRBD1. Germline lookup yields CDR1 SGHVS and CDR2 FQNEAQ. The CDR3 is 15 amino acids. Trimming cost V 1 base and J 5 bases; bases outside gene matches: 8. CDR3 in DNA: TGTGCCAGCAGCTTAGAAGGACAGGCGGTCAACGAGCAGTACTTC. This encodes CASSLEGQAVNEQYF.